This T cell receptor (beta chain) was retrieved from a study of technical replicates of blood from several donors. Germline loops: CDR1 LGHNA, CDR2 YNFKEQ. This CDR3 spans 15 amino acids. Trimming removed 0 bases from V and 2 bases from J; junction bases left unmatched: 4. The protocol was immunoSEQ multiplex PCR, while the TCRdb copy is restricted to in-frame clones and leaves out a portion. This repertoire shows under 90,000 clones, less than 95% found once; its top ten account for less than 0.3%. Specimen: T cells isolated from PBMCs. The J gene is TRBJ2-7, the V gene TRBV4-2; TRBD2 agrees at 7 bases. This clonotype was sampled from a human donor in good health. The CDR3 sequence is CASSQDRGGAYEQYF. CDR3 DNA: TGTGCCAGCAGCCAAGATCGTGGGGGGGCCTACGAGCAGTACTTC.